What follows is one T cell receptor (beta chain) and its context. This entry comes from a study of blood T cell repertoires in COVID-19. Study summary: Donors in the United States, Italy and Spain gave samples during acute or convalescent COVID-19. T cells, B-cell-depleted T cells, or PBMCs supplied cDNA or gDNA.

This CDR3 comprises 17 residues. Germline CDR1 and CDR2: LGHNA and YSLEER. Trimming pared 5 bases from V and 1 base from J, leaving 18 bases between. The authors' processing: Reference gene primers were amplified, and this amplification served to estimate nucleated cell counts. Using immunoSEQ multiplex PCR, the repertoire was profiled, and TCRdb retains in-frame clones only, with some absent. V and J calls plus clone size are reproduced from that table; the DNA served to infer D and trimming. Here the sample spans approximately 120,000 clones, over 70% being singletons. The source is a human donor in a cohort sampled during active or convalescent COVID-19. The sample taken for sequencing was peripheral blood. The chain combines TRBV4-3 with TRBJ2-1, with a weak D call TRBD2 (6 bases). The CDR3 region has the DNA TGCGCCAGCAGCGCTGAGGCACAGCGGGCGTCCTACAATGAGCAGTTCTTC. It translates to CASSAEAQRASYNEQFF.